One T cell receptor beta chain is described in this entry. The data derive from a study of blood T cell repertoires in COVID-19. Overall study: Collection of acute and convalescent COVID-19 samples took place in the United States, Italy and Spain. In each case, the material was cDNA or gDNA derived from T cells, B-cell-depleted T cells, or PBMCs.

In the source study's methods: Quantification of nucleated cells was approximated via reference gene primer amplification. Assay used: immunoSEQ multiplex PCR; TCRdb lists only in-frame clones, some missing. The DNA was the basis for D and trimming; V, J and clone size are from that table. The sample records roughly 250,000 clones, 70% to 90% being singletons. Germline V lookup: CDR1 MNHNY, CDR2 SVGAGI (reference sequence). V lost 4 bases and J lost 2; bases outside the gene matches: 4. CDR3 size: 14 residues. The material sequenced was peripheral blood. The sequence came from a woman younger than 45 with COVID-19, enrolled during active disease. The rearrangement uses TRBV6-6 and TRBJ1-2, with 7 positions matching TRBD1. CDR3 bases: TGTGCCAGCAGTTCGTTACAGGGGAACTATGGCTACACCTTC. Translated, it gives CASSSLQGNYGYTF.